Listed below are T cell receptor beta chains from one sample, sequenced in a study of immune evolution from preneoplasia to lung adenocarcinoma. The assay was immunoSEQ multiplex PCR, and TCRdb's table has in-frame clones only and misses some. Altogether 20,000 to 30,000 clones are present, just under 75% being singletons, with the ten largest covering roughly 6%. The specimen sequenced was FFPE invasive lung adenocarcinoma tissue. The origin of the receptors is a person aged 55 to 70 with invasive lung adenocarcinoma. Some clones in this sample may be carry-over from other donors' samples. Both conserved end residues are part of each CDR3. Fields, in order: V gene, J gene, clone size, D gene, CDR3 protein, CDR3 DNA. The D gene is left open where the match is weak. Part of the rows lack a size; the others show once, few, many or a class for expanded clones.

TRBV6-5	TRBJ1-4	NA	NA	CASALNRFNEKLFF	TGTGCCAGCGCCTTGAACAGGTTTAATGAAAAACTGTTTTTT
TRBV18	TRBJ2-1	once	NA	CASSPQQDYNEQFF	TGTGCCAGCTCACCGCAGCAAGACTACAATGAGCAGTTCTTC
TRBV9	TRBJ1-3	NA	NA	CASSPDLIATGNTIYF	TGTGCCAGCAGCCCCGATCTGATAGCGACTGGAAACACCATATATTTT
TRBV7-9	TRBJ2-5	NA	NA	CASSSGETQYF	TGTGCCAGCAGCTCAGGAGAGACCCAGTACTTC
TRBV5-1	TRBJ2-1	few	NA	CASSSFGNEQFF	TGCGCCAGCAGCTCCTTCGGAAATGAGCAGTTCTTC
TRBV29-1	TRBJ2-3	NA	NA	CSAFRDSGPDTQYF	TGCAGCGCCTTCCGGGATTCGGGCCCAGATACGCAGTATTTT
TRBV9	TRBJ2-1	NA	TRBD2	CASSARGASGSGEQFF	TGTGCCAGCAGCGCGCGAGGGGCTAGCGGGAGTGGTGAGCAGTTCTTC
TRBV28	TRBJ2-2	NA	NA	CASAQGRAGELFF	TGTGCCAGCGCACAGGGTCGGGCCGGGGAGCTGTTTTTT
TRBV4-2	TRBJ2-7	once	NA	CASSQDQGGPLSYEQYF	TGTGCCAGCAGCCAAGATCAGGGGGGGCCCCTTTCCTACGAGCAGTACTTC
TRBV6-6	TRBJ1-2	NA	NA	CASSYGQNYGYTF	TGTGCCAGCAGTTACGGGCAGAACTATGGCTACACCTTC
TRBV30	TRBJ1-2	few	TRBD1	CAWRAGAGGNYGYTF	TGTGCCTGGAGGGCCGGGGCAGGGGGTAACTATGGCTACACCTTC
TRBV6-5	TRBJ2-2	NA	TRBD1	CASRPRQGFTGELFF	TGTGCCAGCAGACCTAGACAGGGGTTCACCGGGGAGCTGTTTTTT
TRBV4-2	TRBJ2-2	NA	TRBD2	CASSQSRGGGELFF	TGTGCCAGCAGCCAATCCCGGGGAGGGGGGGAGCTGTTTTTT
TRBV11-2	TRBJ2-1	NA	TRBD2	CASSSTSGSFTNYNEQFF	TGTGCCAGCAGCTCGACTAGCGGGAGTTTTACCAACTACAATGAGCAGTTCTTC
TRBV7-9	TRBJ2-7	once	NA	CASSYQGSSYEQYF	TGTGCCAGCAGCTACCAGGGCAGCTCCTACGAGCAGTACTTC
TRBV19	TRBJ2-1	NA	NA	CASSNDTGPYNEQFF	TGTGCCAGTAGCAACGATACGGGACCCTACAATGAGCAGTTCTTC
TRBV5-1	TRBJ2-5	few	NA	CASSLPGQETQYF	TGCGCCAGCAGCTTGCCAGGACAAGAGACCCAGTACTTC
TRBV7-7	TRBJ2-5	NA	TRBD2	CASSLGRGETQYF	TGTGCTAGCAGCCTCGGGAGGGGTGAGACCCAGTACTTC
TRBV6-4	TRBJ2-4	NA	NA	CASMRMGWSKNIQYF	TGTGCCAGCATGCGAATGGGGTGGTCCAAAAACATTCAGTACTTC
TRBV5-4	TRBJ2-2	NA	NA	CASSLDRGAAGELFF	TGTGCCAGCAGCTTGGACCGGGGGGCGGCCGGGGAGCTGTTTTTT
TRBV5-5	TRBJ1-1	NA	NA	CASSLGGRGSNTEAFF	TGTGCCAGCAGCCTTGGAGGGCGGGGCTCGAACACTGAAGCTTTCTTT
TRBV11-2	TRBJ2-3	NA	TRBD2	CASSPRGGTSGKADTQYF	TGTGCCAGCAGCCCCCGGGGGGGAACTAGCGGGAAAGCAGATACGCAGTATTTT
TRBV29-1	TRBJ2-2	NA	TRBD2	CNVGQGLAGGATGELFF	TGCAACGTCGGACAGGGACTAGCGGGAGGGGCCACCGGGGAGCTGTTTTTT
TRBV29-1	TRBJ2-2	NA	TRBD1	CSARDSNTGELFF	TGCAGCGCCCGGGACAGTAACACCGGGGAGCTGTTTTTT
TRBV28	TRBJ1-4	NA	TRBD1	CASSFGWGTANEKLFF	TGTGCCAGCTCCTTCGGGTGGGGGACAGCTAATGAAAAACTGTTTTTT
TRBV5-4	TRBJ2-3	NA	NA	CASSQGRGTDTQYF	TGTGCCAGCAGCCAAGGGCGGGGCACAGATACGCAGTATTTT
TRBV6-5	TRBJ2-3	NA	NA	CASSRTQGRADTQYF	TGTGCCAGCAGCCGTACTCAGGGCAGGGCGGATACGCAGTATTTT
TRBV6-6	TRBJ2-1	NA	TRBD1	CASSYGTAAYNEQFF	TGTGCCAGCAGTTACGGGACAGCTGCCTACAATGAGCAGTTCTTC
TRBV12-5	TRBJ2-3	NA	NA	CASRENTDTQYF	TGTGCGAGCCGGGAGAACACAGATACGCAGTATTTT
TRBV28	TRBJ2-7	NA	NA	CASSLFSGEQYF	TGTGCCAGCAGTTTATTCTCGGGCGAGCAGTACTTC
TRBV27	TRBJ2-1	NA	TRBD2	CASSSLKLAGVNEQFF	TGTGCCAGCAGTTCCTTAAAACTAGCGGGAGTAAATGAGCAGTTCTTC
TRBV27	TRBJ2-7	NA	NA	CASRAGERGEQYF	TGTGCCAGCAGGGCTGGGGAACGGGGCGAGCAGTACTTC
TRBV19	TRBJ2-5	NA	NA	CASSSTRRGGGETQYF	TGTGCCAGTAGTAGCACAAGGCGCGGAGGGGGAGAGACCCAGTACTTC
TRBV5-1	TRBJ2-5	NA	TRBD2	CASSQTGTSQETQYF	TGCGCCAGCAGCCAAACCGGGACTAGTCAAGAGACCCAGTACTTC
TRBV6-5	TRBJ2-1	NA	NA	CASSYSWGYNEQFF	TGTGCCAGCAGTTACTCATGGGGCTACAATGAGCAGTTCTTC
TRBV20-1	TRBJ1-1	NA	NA	CSARGGGSDFF	TGCAGTGCTAGGGGAGGTGGGTCTGACTTCTTT
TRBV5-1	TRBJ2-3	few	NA	CASSPTGTSTDTQYF	TGCGCCAGCAGCCCGACTGGGACTAGCACAGATACGCAGTATTTT
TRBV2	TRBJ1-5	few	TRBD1	CAGQGDSNQPQHF	TGTGCCGGACAGGGGGATAGCAATCAGCCCCAGCATTTT
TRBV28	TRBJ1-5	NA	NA	CASSTSRRGAGQPQHF	TGTGCCAGCAGTACCTCGAGGAGGGGGGCTGGTCAGCCCCAGCATTTT
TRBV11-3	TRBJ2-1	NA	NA	CASSLVVGRLLANEQFF	TGTGCCAGCAGCTTAGTCGTAGGGAGATTATTGGCCAATGAGCAGTTCTTC
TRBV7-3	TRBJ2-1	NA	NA	CASSIKGGLDRLYNEQFF	TGTGCCAGCAGCATTAAGGGGGGGCTAGACAGGCTCTACAATGAGCAGTTCTTC
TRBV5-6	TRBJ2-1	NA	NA	CASSRDYDNEQFF	TGTGCCAGCAGCCGTGACTATGACAATGAGCAGTTCTTC
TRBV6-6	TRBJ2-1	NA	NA	CATRGAGAYNEQFF	TGTGCCACCCGAGGGGCCGGGGCCTACAATGAGCAGTTCTTC
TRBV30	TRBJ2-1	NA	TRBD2	CAWSVVDAGTRSNEQFF	TGTGCCTGGAGTGTAGTAGATGCCGGGACTAGAAGCAATGAGCAGTTCTTC
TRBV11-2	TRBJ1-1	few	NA	CASSSLDTLAAEAFF	TGTGCCAGCAGCTCACTTGACACCCTCGCGGCTGAAGCTTTCTTT
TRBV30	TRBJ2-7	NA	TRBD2	CAWRTSGYEQYF	TGTGCCTGGAGGACTAGCGGCTACGAGCAGTACTTC
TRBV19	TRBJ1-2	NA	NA	CASSMLQSYGYTF	TGTGCCAGTAGTATGCTGCAGAGCTATGGCTACACCTTC
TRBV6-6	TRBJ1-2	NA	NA	CASSYPDSPSNYGYTF	TGTGCCAGCAGTTACCCAGACAGTCCTTCTAACTATGGCTACACCTTC